Listed below are T cell receptor beta chains from one sample, sequenced in a study of blood T cells in healthy people across ages. TCRdb reprocessed the 5' RACE reads with MiXCR, giving one entry per CDR3 protein. The top ten clones hold 10% of a sample with 750,000 to 950,000 distinct CDR3 sequences, 25% to 30% of them seen once. The sample was also reused in another study, on T cells of mothers and their children.

The sequenced sample was blood. The receptors shown here come from a woman aged 40 to 50 in good health. The CDR3 runs from the conserved cysteine through the conserved F or W. The D gene is left open where the match is weak. Some rows have no size entry. The others give once, few or many, or a class for an expanded clone.

CDR3 protein	CDR3 DNA	D gene	V gene	J gene	clone size
CASSRLGQETQYF	TGTGCCAGCAGTAGGTTGGGCCAAGAGACCCAGTACTTC	-	TRBV6-5	TRBJ2-5	many
CSARITSGSPLHF	TGCAGTGCTAGGATCACCTCGGGCTCACCCCTCCACTTT	-	TRBV20-1	TRBJ1-6	-
CASRDGTAAYEQYF	TGTGCCAGCAGGGATGGGACAGCAGCCTACGAGCAGTACTTC	TRBD1	TRBV28	TRBJ2-7	many
CASSLGQGLGYTF	TGTGCCAGCAGCTTAGGACAGGGATTAGGCTACACCTTC	TRBD1	TRBV7-2	TRBJ1-2	many
CASSPRRSSGNTVYF	TGTGCCAGCAGCCCCAGGAGGAGCTCTGGAAACACCGTATATTTT	-	TRBV28	TRBJ1-3	-
CASSGYSGYSQETQYF	TGTGCCAGTTCCGGCTATAGCGGATATTCCCAAGAGACCCAGTACTTC	-	TRBV2	TRBJ2-5	-
CASDGTPSYEQYF	TGTGCCAGCGACGGGACACCCTCCTACGAGCAGTACTTC	-	TRBV28	TRBJ2-7	-
CASGLRGEETQYF	TGCGCCAGCGGCTTGCGCGGGGAAGAGACCCAGTACTTC	-	TRBV5-1	TRBJ2-5	-
CASRPTGRNEKLFF	TGTGCCAGCAGGCCCACAGGGCGCAATGAAAAACTGTTTTTT	-	TRBV12-3/TRBV12-4	TRBJ1-4	-
CSARGLQGGGRGGYQTQYF	TGCAGTGCTAGAGGCCTTCAGGGGGGAGGTAGGGGAGGATATCAGACCCAGTACTTC	-	TRBV20-1	TRBJ2-5	many
CAWSVPAGGVLDTQYF	TGTGCCTGGAGTGTACCAGCGGGGGGGGTTTTAGATACGCAGTATTTT	TRBD2	TRBV30	TRBJ2-3	-
CASSLYGGAEWSYNEQFF	TGTGCCAGCAGTTTATACGGGGGGGCCGAATGGTCCTACAATGAGCAGTTCTTC	TRBD2	TRBV27	TRBJ2-1	many
CVSSPQGVPTGELFF	TGTGTCAGCAGTCCCCAGGGAGTACCCACCGGGGAGCTGTTTTTT	-	TRBV12-3/TRBV12-4	TRBJ2-2	once
CASSRTRTSIETQYF	TGTGCCAGCAGCCGTACCAGGACTAGCATTGAGACCCAGTACTTC	TRBD2	TRBV7-2	TRBJ2-5	once
CASSTSSLGEQFF	TGTGCCAGCAGTACTTCCAGTTTGGGTGAGCAGTTCTTC	-	TRBV7-9	TRBJ2-1	few
CASSLESQGSRETQYF	TGTGCTAGCAGCTTAGAATCCCAGGGTTCAAGGGAGACCCAGTACTTC	-	TRBV7-7	TRBJ2-5	many
CASSLGYMDTDTQYF	TGTGCCAGCAGCTTAGGGTATATGGATACAGATACGCAGTATTTT	-	TRBV5-6	TRBJ2-3	-
CASSQEYRRYEQYF	TGCGCCAGCAGCCAAGAATACAGGCGATACGAGCAGTACTTC	-	TRBV4-3	TRBJ2-7	many
CAGSLEGARTGGNEQFF	TGTGCCGGTAGCTTGGAGGGAGCTAGGACAGGGGGGAACGAGCAGTTCTTC	TRBD1	TRBV5-8	TRBJ2-1	-
CASSFMRRLNTGELFF	TGTGCCAGCAGTTTTATGAGGAGATTAAACACCGGGGAGCTGTTTTTT	-	TRBV12-3/TRBV12-4	TRBJ2-2	many
CASSLRGLANYNEQFF	TGTGCCAGCAGCTTACGCGGACTAGCGAACTACAATGAGCAGTTCTTC	TRBD2	TRBV7-9	TRBJ2-1	-
CASSSSRADEQFF	TGTGCCAGCAGCTCCTCACGGGCAGATGAGCAGTTCTTC	-	TRBV7-2	TRBJ2-1	few
CASSEVPGAQYF	TGTGCCAGCAGTGAGGTCCCCGGGGCGCAGTATTTT	-	TRBV25-1	TRBJ2-3	-
CASSPPRGGQGTDTQYF	TGTGCCAGCAGCCCACCCAGGGGGGGCCAAGGCACAGATACGCAGTATTTT	-	TRBV9	TRBJ2-3	-